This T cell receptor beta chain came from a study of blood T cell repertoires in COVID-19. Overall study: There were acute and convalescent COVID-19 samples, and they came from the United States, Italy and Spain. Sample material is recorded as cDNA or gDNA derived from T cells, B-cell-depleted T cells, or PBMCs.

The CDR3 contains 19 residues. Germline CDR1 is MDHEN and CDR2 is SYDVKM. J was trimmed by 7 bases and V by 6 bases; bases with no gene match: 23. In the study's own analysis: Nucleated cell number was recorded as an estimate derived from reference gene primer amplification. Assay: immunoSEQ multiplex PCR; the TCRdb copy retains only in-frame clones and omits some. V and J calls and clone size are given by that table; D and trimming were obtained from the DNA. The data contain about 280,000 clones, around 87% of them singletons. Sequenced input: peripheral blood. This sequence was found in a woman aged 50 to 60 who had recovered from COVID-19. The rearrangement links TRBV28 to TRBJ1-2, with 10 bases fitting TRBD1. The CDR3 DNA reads TGTGCCAGCAGCTCCAGAAGCCGGGACAGGGGCCGCCCGGTTCGTGGCTACACCTTC. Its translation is CASSSRSRDRGRPVRGYTF.